This T cell receptor (beta chain) originates from a study of T cell changes during pregnancy in multiple sclerosis. Germline values: CDR1 SNHLY, CDR2 FYNNEI. V shed 1 base and J 3 bases; nucleotides not matched to a gene: 7. The CDR3 contains 16 residues. This clone was recorded once. Some clones are missing from TCRdb's copy, which holds only in-frame ones; the method was immunoSEQ multiplex PCR. Here the sample spans 55,000 to 65,000 clones, more than 90% being singletons. The chain links TRBV2 to TRBJ2-7; 9 bases align to TRBD2. This sample comprised peripheral blood, obtained in the second trimester of pregnancy. The sequence came from a female donor with multiple sclerosis, enrolled in a pregnancy study. This CDR3 reads CASSEDGPAGGYEQYF. The CDR3 region has the DNA TGTGCCAGCAGTGAAGATGGTCCAGCGGGAGGCTACGAGCAGTACTTC.